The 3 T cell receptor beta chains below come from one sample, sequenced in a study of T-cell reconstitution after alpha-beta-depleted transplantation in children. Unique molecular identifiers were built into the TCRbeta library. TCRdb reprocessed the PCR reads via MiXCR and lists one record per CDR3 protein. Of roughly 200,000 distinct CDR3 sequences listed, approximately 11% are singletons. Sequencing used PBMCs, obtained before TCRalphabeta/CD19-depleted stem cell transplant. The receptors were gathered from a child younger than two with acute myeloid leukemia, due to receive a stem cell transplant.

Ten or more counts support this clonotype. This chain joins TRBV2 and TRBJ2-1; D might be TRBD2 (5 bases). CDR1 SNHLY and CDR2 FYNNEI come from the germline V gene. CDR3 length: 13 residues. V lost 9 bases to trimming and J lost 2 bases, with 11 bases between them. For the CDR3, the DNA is TGTGCCAGTAACGGGGAAGCCTACAATGAGCAGTTCTTC. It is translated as CASNGEAYNEQFF. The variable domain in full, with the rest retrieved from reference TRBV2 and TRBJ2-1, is EPEVTQTPSHQVTQMGQEVILRCVPISNHLYFYWYRQILGQKVEFLVSFYNNEISEKSEIFDDQFSVERPDGSNFTLKIRSTKLEDSAMYFCASNGEAYNEQFFGPGTRLTVL.

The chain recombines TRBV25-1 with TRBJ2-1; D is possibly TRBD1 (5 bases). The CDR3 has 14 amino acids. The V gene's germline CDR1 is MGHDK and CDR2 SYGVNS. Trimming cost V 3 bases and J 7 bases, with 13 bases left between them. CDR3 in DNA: TGTGCCAGCAGTGATGTTTCAGGGTTTAATGAGCAGTTCTTC. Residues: CASSDVSGFNEQFF.

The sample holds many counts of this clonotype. CDR3 amino acids: CAPVREQFF. CDR3 DNA sequence: TGCGCCCCCGTCCGGGAGCAGTTCTTC. The chain is built from TRBV10-1 and TRBJ2-1; unclear D gene. With 11 bases removed from V and 10 bases from J, the gap between germline ends came to 9 bases. Germline V CDR1 and CDR2: WNHNN, SYGVQD (reference sequence). This CDR3 is 9 amino acids long.